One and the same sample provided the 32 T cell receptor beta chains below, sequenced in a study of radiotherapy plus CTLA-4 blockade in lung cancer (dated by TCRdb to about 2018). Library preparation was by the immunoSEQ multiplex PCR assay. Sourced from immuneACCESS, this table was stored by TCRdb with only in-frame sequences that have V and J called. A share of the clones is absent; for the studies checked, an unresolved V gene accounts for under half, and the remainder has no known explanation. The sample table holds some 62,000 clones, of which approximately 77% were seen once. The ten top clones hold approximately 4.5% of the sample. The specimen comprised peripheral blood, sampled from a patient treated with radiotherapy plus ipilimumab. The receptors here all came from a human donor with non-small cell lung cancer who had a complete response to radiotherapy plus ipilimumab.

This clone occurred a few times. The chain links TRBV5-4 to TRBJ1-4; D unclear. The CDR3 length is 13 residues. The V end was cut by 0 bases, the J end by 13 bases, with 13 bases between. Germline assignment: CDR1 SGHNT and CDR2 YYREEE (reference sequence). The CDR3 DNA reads TGTGCCAGCAGCTTGGAACAGATCGGTTTACTGTTTTTT. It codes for CASSLEQIGLLFF.

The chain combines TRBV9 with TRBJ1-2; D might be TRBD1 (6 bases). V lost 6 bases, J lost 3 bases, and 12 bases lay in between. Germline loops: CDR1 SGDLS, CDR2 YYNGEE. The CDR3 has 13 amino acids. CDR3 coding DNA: TGTGCCAGCAAGGGGGGGCGATACTATGGCTACACCTTC. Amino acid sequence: CASKGGRYYGYTF.

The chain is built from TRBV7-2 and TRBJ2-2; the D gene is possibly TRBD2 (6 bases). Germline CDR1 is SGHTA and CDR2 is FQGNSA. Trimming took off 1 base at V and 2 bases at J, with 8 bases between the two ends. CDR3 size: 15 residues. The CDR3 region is CASSLGAGNTGELFF. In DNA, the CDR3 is TGTGCCAGCAGCTTAGGGGCGGGAAACACCGGGGAGCTGTTTTTT.

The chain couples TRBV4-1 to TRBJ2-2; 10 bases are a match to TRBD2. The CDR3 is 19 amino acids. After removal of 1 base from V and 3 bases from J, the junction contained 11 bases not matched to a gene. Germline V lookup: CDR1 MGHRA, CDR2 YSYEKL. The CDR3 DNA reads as TGCGCCAGCAGCCAAGTCTATAGTAGGACTAGCGGCGACACCGGGGAGCTGTTTTTT. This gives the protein CASSQVYSRTSGDTGELFF.

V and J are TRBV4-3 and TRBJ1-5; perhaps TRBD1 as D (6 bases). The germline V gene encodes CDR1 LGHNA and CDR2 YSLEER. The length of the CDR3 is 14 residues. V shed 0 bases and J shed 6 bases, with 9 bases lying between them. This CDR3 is CASSQDWGPQPQHF. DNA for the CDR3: TGCGCCAGCAGCCAAGATTGGGGGCCTCAGCCCCAGCATTTT.

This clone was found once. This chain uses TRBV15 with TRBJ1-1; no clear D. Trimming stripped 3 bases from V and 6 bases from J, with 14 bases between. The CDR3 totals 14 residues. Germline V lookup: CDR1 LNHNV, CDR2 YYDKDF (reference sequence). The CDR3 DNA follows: TGTGCCACCAGCAGGCAAGGAGGCTCCCCTGAAGCTTTCTTT. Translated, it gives CATSRQGGSPEAFF.

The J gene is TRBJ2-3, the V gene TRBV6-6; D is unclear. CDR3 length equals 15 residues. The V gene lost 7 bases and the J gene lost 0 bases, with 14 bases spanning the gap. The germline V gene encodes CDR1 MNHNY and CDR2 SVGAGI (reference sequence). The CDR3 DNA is TGTGCCAGCACCCACGGAAGCAGTAGCACAGATACGCAGTATTTT. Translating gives CASTHGSSSTDTQYF.

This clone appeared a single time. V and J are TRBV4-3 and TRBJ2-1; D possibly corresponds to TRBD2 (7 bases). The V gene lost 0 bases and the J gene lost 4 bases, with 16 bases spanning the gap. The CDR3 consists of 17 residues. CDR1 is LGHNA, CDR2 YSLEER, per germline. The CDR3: CASSQEGGGAGYNEQFF. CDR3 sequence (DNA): TGCGCCAGCAGCCAAGAAGGGGGGGGCGCGGGATACAATGAGCAGTTCTTC.

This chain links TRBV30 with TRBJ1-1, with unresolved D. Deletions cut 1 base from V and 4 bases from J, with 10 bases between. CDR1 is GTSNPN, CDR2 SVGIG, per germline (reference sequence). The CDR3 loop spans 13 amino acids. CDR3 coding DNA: TGTGCCTGGAGTGAGCAGTCTGGCACTGAAGCTTTCTTT. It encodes CAWSEQSGTEAFF.

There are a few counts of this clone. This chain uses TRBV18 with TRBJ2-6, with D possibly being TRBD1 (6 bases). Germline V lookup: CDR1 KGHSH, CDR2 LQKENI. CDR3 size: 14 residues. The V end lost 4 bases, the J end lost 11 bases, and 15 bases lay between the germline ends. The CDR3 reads CASSHLDSPDVLTF. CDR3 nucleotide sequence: TGTGCCAGCTCACACTTGGACAGTCCTGACGTCCTGACTTTC.

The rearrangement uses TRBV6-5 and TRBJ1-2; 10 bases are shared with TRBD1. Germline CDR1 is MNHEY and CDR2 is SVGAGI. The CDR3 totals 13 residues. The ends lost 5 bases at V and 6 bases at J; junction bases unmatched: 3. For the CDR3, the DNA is TGTGCCAGCAGTGCGGACAGGGGGGATGGCTACACCTTC. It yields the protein CASSADRGDGYTF.

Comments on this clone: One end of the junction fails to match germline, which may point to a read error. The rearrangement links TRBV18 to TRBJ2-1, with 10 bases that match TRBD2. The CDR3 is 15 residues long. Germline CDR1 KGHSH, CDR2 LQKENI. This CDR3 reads CVSSPPALAGVEQFF. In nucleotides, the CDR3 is TGTGTCAGCTCACCACCGGCGCTAGCGGGAGTTGAGCAGTTCTTC.

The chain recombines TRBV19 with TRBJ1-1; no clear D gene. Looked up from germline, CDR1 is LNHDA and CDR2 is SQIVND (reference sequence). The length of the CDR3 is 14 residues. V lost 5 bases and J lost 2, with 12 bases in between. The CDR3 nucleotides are TGTGCCAGTAGTCAAACACCGGCCAACACTGAAGCTTTCTTT. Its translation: CASSQTPANTEAFF.

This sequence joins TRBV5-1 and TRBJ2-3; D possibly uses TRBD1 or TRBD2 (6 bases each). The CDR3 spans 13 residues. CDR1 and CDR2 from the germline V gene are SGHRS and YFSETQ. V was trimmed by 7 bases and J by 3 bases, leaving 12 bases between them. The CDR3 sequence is CASSRGVTDTQYF. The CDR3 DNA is TGCGCCAGCTCGAGGGGGGTAACAGATACGCAGTATTTT.

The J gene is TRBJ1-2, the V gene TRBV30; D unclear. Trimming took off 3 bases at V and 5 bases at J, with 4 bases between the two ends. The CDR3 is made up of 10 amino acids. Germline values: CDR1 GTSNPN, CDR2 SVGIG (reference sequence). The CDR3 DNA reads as TGTGCCTGGAGCCCTTATGGCTACACCTTC. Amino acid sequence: CAWSPYGYTF. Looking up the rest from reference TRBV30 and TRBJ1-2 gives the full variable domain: SQTIHQWPATLVQPVGSPLSLECTVEGTSNPNLYWYRQAAGRGLQLLFYSVGIGQISSEVPQNLSASRPQDRQFILSSKKLLLSDSGFYLCAWSPYGYTFGSGTRLTVV.

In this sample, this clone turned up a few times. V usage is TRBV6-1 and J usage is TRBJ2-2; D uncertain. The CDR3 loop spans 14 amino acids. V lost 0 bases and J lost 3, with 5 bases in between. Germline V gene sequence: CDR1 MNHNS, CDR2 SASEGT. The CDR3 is CASSEAADTGELFF. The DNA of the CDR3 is TGTGCCAGCAGTGAAGCTGCCGACACCGGGGAGCTGTTTTTT.

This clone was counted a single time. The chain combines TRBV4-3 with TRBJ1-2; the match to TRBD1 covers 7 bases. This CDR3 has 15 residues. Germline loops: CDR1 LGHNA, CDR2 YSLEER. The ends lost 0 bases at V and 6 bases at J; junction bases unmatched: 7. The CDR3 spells CASSQDKAGGNGYTF. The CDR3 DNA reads TGCGCCAGCAGCCAAGATAAGGCAGGGGGGAATGGCTACACCTTC.

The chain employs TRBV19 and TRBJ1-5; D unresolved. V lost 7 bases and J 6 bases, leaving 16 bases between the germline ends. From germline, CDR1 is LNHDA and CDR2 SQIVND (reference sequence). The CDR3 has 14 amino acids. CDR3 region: CASISVSPGQPQHF. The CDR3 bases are TGTGCCAGTATTTCGGTCAGCCCGGGTCAGCCCCAGCATTTT.

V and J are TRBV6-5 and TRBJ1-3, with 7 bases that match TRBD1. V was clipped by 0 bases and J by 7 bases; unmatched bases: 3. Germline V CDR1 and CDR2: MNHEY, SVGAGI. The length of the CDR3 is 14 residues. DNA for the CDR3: TGTGCCAGCAGTTACTCGAAGGGGGCTAACACCATATATTTT. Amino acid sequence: CASSYSKGANTIYF.

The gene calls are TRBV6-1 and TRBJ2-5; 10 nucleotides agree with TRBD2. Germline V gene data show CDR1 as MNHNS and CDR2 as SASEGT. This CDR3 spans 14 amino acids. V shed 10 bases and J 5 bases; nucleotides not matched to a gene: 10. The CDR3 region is CAIEGTSERETQYF. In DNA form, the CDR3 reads TGTGCCATCGAAGGGACTAGCGAAAGGGAGACCCAGTACTTC.

CDR3 sequence reads: CAGGLGLWGDGYTF. The DNA of the CDR3 is TGTGCCGGCGGCTTGGGGTTATGGGGTGATGGCTACACCTTC. The chain recombines TRBV7-9 with TRBJ1-2; D not certain. The ends were cut back, 11 bases at V and 6 bases at J, with 22 bases in the middle. From germline, CDR1 is SEHNR and CDR2 FQNEAQ (reference sequence). This CDR3 comprises 14 residues. The full variable domain, in which reference TRBV7-9 and TRBJ1-2 provide the parts outside the CDR3, is DTGVSQNPRHKITKRGQNVTFRCDPISEHNRLYWYRQTLGQGPEFLTYFQNEAQLEKSRLLSDRFSAERPKGSFSTLEIQRTEQGDSAMYLCAGGLGLWGDGYTFGSGTRLTVV.

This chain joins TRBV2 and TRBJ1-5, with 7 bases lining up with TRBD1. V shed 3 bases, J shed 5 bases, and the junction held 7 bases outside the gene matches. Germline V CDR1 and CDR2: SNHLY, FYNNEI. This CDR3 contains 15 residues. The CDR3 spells CASSDETGLDQPQHF. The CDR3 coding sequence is TGTGCCAGCAGTGACGAGACAGGGTTAGATCAGCCCCAGCATTTT.

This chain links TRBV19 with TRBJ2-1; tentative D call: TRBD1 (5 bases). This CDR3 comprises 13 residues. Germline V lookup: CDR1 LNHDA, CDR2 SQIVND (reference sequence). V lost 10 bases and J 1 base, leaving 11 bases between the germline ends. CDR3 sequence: CATSTESYNEQFF. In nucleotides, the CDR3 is TGTGCCACGTCGACAGAATCCTACAATGAGCAGTTCTTC.

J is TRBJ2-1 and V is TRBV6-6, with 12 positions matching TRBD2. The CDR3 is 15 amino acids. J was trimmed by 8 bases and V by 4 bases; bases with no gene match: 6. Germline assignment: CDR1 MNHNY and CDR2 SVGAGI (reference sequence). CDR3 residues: CASSLTSGSNHEQFF. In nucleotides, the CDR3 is TGTGCCAGCAGTTTGACTAGCGGGAGTAACCATGAGCAGTTCTTC.

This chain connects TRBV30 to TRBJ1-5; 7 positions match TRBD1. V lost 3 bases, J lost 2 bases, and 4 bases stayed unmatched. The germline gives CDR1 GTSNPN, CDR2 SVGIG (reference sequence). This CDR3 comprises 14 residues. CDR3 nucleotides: TGTGCCTGGAGCCTTGACAGGGGCAATCAGCCCCAGCATTTT. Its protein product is CAWSLDRGNQPQHF. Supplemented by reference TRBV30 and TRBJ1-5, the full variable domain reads SQTIHQWPATLVQPVGSPLSLECTVEGTSNPNLYWYRQAAGRGLQLLFYSVGIGQISSEVPQNLSASRPQDRQFILSSKKLLLSDSGFYLCAWSLDRGNQPQHFGDGTRLSIL.

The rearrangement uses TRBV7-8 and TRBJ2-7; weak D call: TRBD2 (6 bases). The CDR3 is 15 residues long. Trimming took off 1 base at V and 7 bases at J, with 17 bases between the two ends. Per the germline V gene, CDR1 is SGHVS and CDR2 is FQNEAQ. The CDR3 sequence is CASSLESAGTGEQYF. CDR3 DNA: TGTGCCAGCAGCTTAGAATCAGCGGGCACGGGTGAGCAGTACTTC.

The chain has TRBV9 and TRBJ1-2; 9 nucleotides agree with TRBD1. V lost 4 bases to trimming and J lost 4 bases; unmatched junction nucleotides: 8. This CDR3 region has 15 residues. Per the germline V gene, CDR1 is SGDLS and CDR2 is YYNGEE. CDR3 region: CASSSGQGRAYGYTF. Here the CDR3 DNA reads TGTGCCAGCAGCTCGGGACAGGGACGAGCCTATGGCTACACCTTC. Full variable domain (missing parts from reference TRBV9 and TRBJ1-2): DSGVTQTPKHLITATGQRVTLRCSPRSGDLSVYWYQQSLDQGLQFLIQYYNGEERAKGNILERFSAQQFPDLHSELNLSSLELGDSALYFCASSSGQGRAYGYTFGSGTRLTVV.

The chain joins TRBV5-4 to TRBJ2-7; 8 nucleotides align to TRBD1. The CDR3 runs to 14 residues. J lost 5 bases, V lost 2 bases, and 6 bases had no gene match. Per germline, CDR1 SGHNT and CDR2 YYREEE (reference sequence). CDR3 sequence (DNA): TGTGCCAGCAGCTTCCGGACAGGGATGGACGAGCAGTACTTC. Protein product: CASSFRTGMDEQYF.

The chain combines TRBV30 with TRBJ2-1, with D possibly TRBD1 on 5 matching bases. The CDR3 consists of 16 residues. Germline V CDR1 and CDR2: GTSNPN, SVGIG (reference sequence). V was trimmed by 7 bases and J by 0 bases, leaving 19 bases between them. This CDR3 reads CASRVLNPSSYNEQFF. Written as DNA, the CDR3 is TGTGCCTCCAGGGTTCTAAACCCGAGCTCCTACAATGAGCAGTTCTTC.

In DNA, the CDR3 is TGTGCCAGCAGCCGGGACAGTATCGCAGATACGCAGTATTTT. It encodes CASSRDSIADTQYF. The chain links TRBV5-5 to TRBJ2-3, with 7 bases fitting TRBD1. V shed 4 bases and J 4 bases; nucleotides not matched to a gene: 6. In germline, CDR1 is SGHKS, CDR2 YYEKEE (reference sequence). This CDR3 is 14 amino acids long.

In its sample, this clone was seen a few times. CDR3 sequence: CASSLGEALSSYEQYV. For the CDR3, the DNA is TGTGCCAGCAGCTTAGGGGAAGCCCTCAGCTCCTACGAGCAGTACGTC. This rearrangement joins TRBV11-3 to TRBJ2-7; D remains ambiguous. This CDR3 has 16 residues. Trimming stripped 1 base from V and 0 bases from J, with 13 bases between. Per the germline V gene, CDR1 is SGHNT and CDR2 is YENEEA.

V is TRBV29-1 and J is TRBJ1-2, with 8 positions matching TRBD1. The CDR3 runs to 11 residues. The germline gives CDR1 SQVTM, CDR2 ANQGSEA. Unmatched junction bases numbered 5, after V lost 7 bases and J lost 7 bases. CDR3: CSERTGFGYTF. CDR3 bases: TGCAGCGAACGGACAGGGTTTGGCTACACCTTC.